The source of this T cell receptor beta chain is a study of cytomegalovirus exposure and HLA in healthy donors. Regarding the study as a whole: Analysis was performed later, and it showed HLA-associated TCR beta chains to be more clonally expanded than equally common others.

The CDR3 consists of 17 residues. CDR1 and CDR2 from the germline V gene are LNHDA and SQIVND (reference sequence). J was trimmed by 4 bases and V by 5 bases; bases with no gene match: 12. Points on this clone: Its specificity is not known.

The study ran its PCR with 60 Vbeta and 13 Jbeta primers. Assay: immunoSEQ multiplex PCR; the TCRdb copy retains only in-frame clones and omits some. In total, the table holds 90,000 to 100,000 clones. The sequencing input was PBMCs. This TCR was sampled from a woman in her thirties in good health and CMV-seronegative. The chain carries TRBV19 and TRBJ2-1; TRBD2 agrees at 9 bases. The CDR3 region has the DNA TGTGCCAGTAGTCCTACGGTCCTAGCGGGGCGATACAATGAGCAGTTCTTC. Translation gives CASSPTVLAGRYNEQFF.